These 9 T cell receptor beta chains originate from one sample sequenced in a study of T cell responses to AZD1222 COVID-19 vaccine. Repertoires were generated with immunoSEQ multiplex PCR, while TCRdb's copy carries only in-frame clones and drops some. The data contain approximately 100,000 clones, approximately 90% of them singletons. The specimen was peripheral blood, collected on day 0 of AZD1222 vaccination. These receptors were taken from an adult in good health.

The V call is TRBV7-3, the J call TRBJ2-5, with TRBD2 identical over 9 bases. Germline V lookup: CDR1 SGHTA, CDR2 FQGTGA. The CDR3 sequence is 14 residues long. Germline trimming cut 3 bases from V and 5 bases from J; bases unmatched to any gene: 4. In DNA form, the CDR3 reads TGTGCCAGCAGCTTGGGCGGGGGGGCGGAGACCCAGTACTTC. This translates into CASSLGGGAETQYF.

This chain joins TRBV6-4 and TRBJ2-3; 10 positions match TRBD2. The germline V gene encodes CDR1 MRHNA and CDR2 SNTAGT. After removal of 6 bases from V and 4 bases from J, the junction contained 10 bases not matched to a gene. This CDR3 comprises 16 residues. The CDR3 loop reads CASSAVSGGASDTQYF. The DNA for the CDR3 is TGTGCCAGCAGCGCCGTCAGCGGGGGGGCCTCAGATACGCAGTATTTT.

The chain is built from TRBV24-1 and TRBJ2-2; D is possibly TRBD1 (6 bases). The V end lost 2 bases, the J end lost 2 bases, and 8 bases lay between the germline ends. The CDR3 totals 15 residues. In germline, CDR1 is KGHDR, CDR2 SFDVKD. This CDR3 reads CATSDSGTNTGELFF. CDR3 nucleotide sequence: TGTGCCACCAGTGATTCCGGGACAAACACCGGGGAGCTGTTTTTT.

J is TRBJ1-1 and V is TRBV14, with 7 positions matching TRBD1. Germline V gene sequence: CDR1 SGHDN, CDR2 FVKESK. The ends lost 2 bases at V and 3 bases at J; junction bases unmatched: 6. The CDR3 is made up of 15 amino acids. Written as DNA, the CDR3 is TGTGCCAGCAGCCAAAGGACAGGTGGGCACACTGAAGCTTTCTTT. It translates to CASSQRTGGHTEAFF.

The rearrangement links TRBV27 to TRBJ2-7; no definite D call. The V and J ends lost 5 bases and 2 bases respectively, with 4 bases between them. The V gene's germline CDR1 is MNHEY and CDR2 SMNVEV (reference sequence). The CDR3 has 11 amino acids. CDR3 region: CASSPAYEQYF. The CDR3 nucleotides are TGTGCCAGCAGTCCGGCCTACGAGCAGTACTTC.

The rearrangement uses TRBV4-1 and TRBJ2-7, with 12 bases fitting TRBD1. This CDR3 contains 19 residues. V dropped 3 bases and J dropped 0; count of bases not matched to a gene: 12. Germline V CDR1 and CDR2: MGHRA, YSYEKL. This chain's CDR3 is CASSQLPGQGASDSYEQYF. The CDR3 region has the DNA TGCGCCAGCAGCCAGCTTCCGGGACAGGGGGCTAGCGACTCCTACGAGCAGTACTTC.

V and J are TRBV6-1 and TRBJ1-2, with D possibly matching TRBD1 (5 bases). The CDR3 totals 12 residues. Per germline, CDR1 MNHNS and CDR2 SASEGT. V was shortened by 1 base and J by 8 bases, with 8 bases between the two germline ends. The CDR3 nucleotides are TGTGCCAGCAGTGAAGGAGGGGTGGGCTACACCTTC. This sequence encodes CASSEGGVGYTF.

CDR3 in DNA: TGTGCCAGCAGCCAAGATAGGAGAGGGACAGGGGGCGCGAGGACTGAAGCTTTCTTT. It specifies CASSQDRRGTGGARTEAFF. This chain uses TRBV4-2 with TRBJ1-1; TRBD1 matches at 12 bases. CDR3 length equals 19 residues. Germline trimming cut 0 bases from V and 5 bases from J; bases unmatched to any gene: 13. Germline V gives CDR1 LGHNA, CDR2 YNFKEQ.

The chain employs TRBV7-7 and TRBJ2-5; TRBD2 aligns across 7 bases. V lost 4 bases to trimming and J lost 4 bases; unmatched junction nucleotides: 3. Germline V gene data show CDR1 as SSHAT and CDR2 as FNYEAQ (reference sequence). This CDR3 is 13 amino acids long. This CDR3 is CASSWGGGETQYF. Here the CDR3 DNA reads TGTGCCAGCAGCTGGGGCGGGGGAGAGACCCAGTACTTC. Full variable domain (missing parts from reference TRBV7-7 and TRBJ2-5): GAGVSQSPRYKVTKRGQDVTLRCDPISSHATLYWYQQALGQGPEFLTYFNYEAQPDKSGLPSDRFSAERPEGSISTLTIQRTEQRDSAMYRCASSWGGGETQYFGPGTRLLVL.